The 10 T cell receptor beta chains listed next were all sequenced from one sample in a study of response to subunit inactivated influenza vaccine. MiXCR was run by TCRdb on the RT-PCR reads, yielding one entry per CDR3 protein. The data hold fewer than 600,000 distinct CDR3 sequences, with approximately 7.7% observed a single time. The starting material was PBMCs from blood, obtained less than 30 months after vaccination. Source of these receptors: a man aged 50-75 years who received an inactivated influenza vaccine.

This clonotype occurred a few times. This chain connects TRBV15 to TRBJ2-7; no definite D call. Germline CDR1 LNHNV, CDR2 YYDKDF (reference sequence). The CDR3 spans 15 residues. Trimming removed 9 bases at V and 2 bases at J, with 20 bases between. CDR3 DNA sequence: TGTGCCACAGCTCAAGTGGGGTCCTATCCCTACGAGCAGTACTTC. Protein: CATAQVGSYPYEQYF.

The rearrangement joins TRBV29-1 to TRBJ1-4; D remains unclear. Trimming pared 5 bases from V and 6 bases from J, leaving 10 bases between. CDR1 and CDR2 (germline): SQVTM, ANQGSEA. The CDR3 is made up of 12 amino acids. This CDR3 is CSVKFSDEKLFF. The CDR3 DNA follows: TGCAGCGTTAAGTTCTCGGATGAAAAACTGTTTTTT. Based on the CDR3 plus reference TRBV29-1 and TRBJ1-4, the full variable domain is SAVISQKPSRDICQRGTSLTIQCQVDSQVTMMFWYRQQPGQSLTLIATANQGSEATYESGFVIDKFPISRPNLTFSTLTVSNMSPEDSSIYLCSVKFSDEKLFFGSGTQLSVL.

This clonotype was picked up many times. The rearrangement uses TRBV20-1 and TRBJ2-6; TRBD1 matches 9 bases. This CDR3 spans 17 amino acids. Germline V lookup: CDR1 DFQATT, CDR2 SNEGSKA (reference sequence). The V and J ends lost 3 bases and 1 base, in that order; junction bases with no gene match: 7. The CDR3 here is CSASGDRVSSGANVLTF. The CDR3 coding sequence is TGCAGTGCTAGTGGGGACAGGGTATCATCTGGGGCCAACGTCCTGACTTTC.

This sequence joins TRBV5-4 and TRBJ1-1; D gene unclear. The CDR3 is 16 amino acids. V was trimmed by 0 bases and J by 0 bases, leaving 12 bases between them. Germline V lookup: CDR1 SGHNT, CDR2 YYREEE (reference sequence). CDR3 protein: CASSLVVGRMNTEAFF. CDR3 sequence (DNA): TGTGCCAGCAGCTTGGTCGTCGGCAGAATGAACACTGAAGCTTTCTTT.

This clonotype was seen only a few times. The chain is built from TRBV10-2 and TRBJ1-1, with 7 bases lining up with TRBD1. Germline-derived CDR1 and CDR2 are WSHSY and SAAADI. V lost 4 bases and J lost 1; bases outside the gene matches: 3. The CDR3 sequence is 14 residues long. The CDR3 DNA reads as TGCGCCAGCAGTGTGACAGGGACGAACACTGAAGCTTTCTTT. It translates to CASSVTGTNTEAFF.

This clonotype was seen many times. The gene calls are TRBV27 and TRBJ2-7, with TRBD1 as a possible D gene (7 bases). CDR3 size: 16 residues. Germline V CDR1 and CDR2: MNHEY, SMNVEV (reference sequence). V lost 1 base and J lost 3, with 16 bases in between. CDR3 amino acids: CASSLFGGGMIYEQYF. CDR3 sequence (DNA): TGTGCCAGCAGTTTATTTGGAGGGGGCATGATCTACGAGCAGTACTTC.

This clonotype was observed many times. The J gene is TRBJ2-3, the V gene TRBV5-1; D unresolved. The ends were cut back, 0 bases at V and 2 bases at J, with 10 bases in the middle. This CDR3 is 15 amino acids long. The V gene's germline CDR1 is SGHRS and CDR2 YFSETQ. Here the CDR3 reads CASSLAQVSTDTQYF. DNA of the CDR3: TGCGCCAGCAGCTTGGCTCAGGTTTCCACAGATACGCAGTATTTT.

The genes are TRBV5-1 and TRBJ2-5; TRBD2 agrees at 8 bases. CDR1 is SGHRS, CDR2 YFSETQ, per germline. CDR3 length: 17 amino acids. Trimming took 3 bases from V and 0 from J; bases not matched to a gene: 10. The CDR3 DNA is TGCGCCAGCAGCTCGGATTTAGCGGGACGGCACCAAGAGACCCAGTACTTC. Amino acid sequence: CASSSDLAGRHQETQYF.

At least ten counts were recorded for this clonotype. This sequence joins TRBV7-9 and TRBJ1-4; no reliable D call. Germline loops: CDR1 SEHNR, CDR2 FQNEAQ (reference sequence). The CDR3 consists of 13 residues. Trimming stripped 7 bases from V and 8 bases from J, with 14 bases between. The CDR3 DNA reads TGTGCCAGCACCGGCCCAGAGTTCGAAAAACTGTTTTTT. Protein: CASTGPEFEKLFF.

This clonotype appeared many times. The V call is TRBV4-3, the J call TRBJ1-2; the D is unclear. The V end lost 2 bases, the J end lost 5 bases, and 6 bases lay between the germline ends. The CDR3 runs to 12 residues. CDR1 and CDR2 from the germline V gene are LGHNA and YSLEER. The CDR3 sequence: CASSQRNYGYTF. The CDR3 DNA reads TGCGCCAGCAGCCAACGGAATTATGGCTACACCTTC.